Listed below are T cell receptor beta chains from one sample, sequenced in a study of technical replicates of blood from a few donors. Measured with immunoSEQ multiplex PCR; TCRdb has only the in-frame clones, and not every one. The data contain about 82,000 clones, around 94% of them seen just once; the ten biggest clones take up roughly 0.4%. The sequenced sample consisted of T cells isolated from PBMCs. These receptors were collected from a human donor in good health. Both conserved end residues are part of each CDR3. A D gene is named only where the DNA matches it firmly. Expanded clones get a size class; other rows say once, few or many, or leave the size out.

d_gene,j_gene,v_gene,abundance,CDR3nt,CDR3aa
NA,TRBJ2-7,TRBV15,NA,TGTGCCACCAGCCCGTCCCGGGACACCTCCTACGAGCAGTACTTC,CATSPSRDTSYEQYF
TRBD2,TRBJ2-7,TRBV9,once,TGTGCCAGCAGCGCTAGGGGTTCGGCGGGAGAGTTCTACGAGCAGTACTTC,CASSARGSAGEFYEQYF
TRBD1,TRBJ2-7,TRBV28,NA,TGTGCCAGCAGTTTATCCTACTCGGGGGACAGGGACTACGAGCAGTACTTC,CASSLSYSGDRDYEQYF
NA,TRBJ2-5,TRBV30,NA,TGTGCCTGGAGGGGGCAGTGGGAGACCCAGTACTTC,CAWRGQWETQYF
NA,TRBJ1-1,TRBV4-1,once,TGCGCCAGCAGCCCATGGGGGGGAGAGAACACTGAAGCTTTCTTT,CASSPWGGENTEAFF
NA,TRBJ1-1,TRBV6-5,NA,TGTGCCAGCAGTTACGGTTTGGAGCGGAACACTGAAGCTTTCTTT,CASSYGLERNTEAFF
NA,TRBJ2-4,TRBV5-1,NA,TGCGCCAGCAGCTTTGAACCTAATCAACGGGCCAAAAACATTCAGTACTTC,CASSFEPNQRAKNIQYF
TRBD2,TRBJ2-3,TRBV7-2,NA,TGTGCCAGCAACGTAGATAGCGGGACAGATACGCAGTATTTT,CASNVDSGTDTQYF
TRBD2,TRBJ2-7,TRBV9,NA,TGTGCCAGCAGCGTAGACGGACTAGCCTACCCTTACGAGCAGTACTTC,CASSVDGLAYPYEQYF
NA,TRBJ1-1,TRBV5-4,NA,TGTGCCAGCAGACCGGGAGAAGGAACTGAAGCTTTCTTT,CASRPGEGTEAFF
TRBD1,TRBJ1-2,TRBV6-1,once,TGTGCCATACCCCGGGACAGGGAGTTTAACTATGGCTACACCTTC,CAIPRDREFNYGYTF
NA,TRBJ1-1,TRBV28,NA,TGTGCCAGCAGTTACCCCGAAGGGGGAGATACTGAAGCTTTCTTT,CASSYPEGGDTEAFF
TRBD1,TRBJ1-2,TRBV5-4,NA,TGTGCCAGCAGCTTAAGACAGGGGGCGGATGGCTACACCTTC,CASSLRQGADGYTF
TRBD2,TRBJ2-3,TRBV4-1,NA,TGCGCCAGCAGCCGGAGCATTCAGGGCCTAGCGGGATACCCGCAGTATTTT,CASSRSIQGLAGYPQYF
NA,TRBJ2-5,TRBV18,NA,TGTGCCAGCTCCCTCAGCCTGGAGGGAACAGAGACCCAGTACTTC,CASSLSLEGTETQYF
NA,TRBJ1-5,TRBV27,NA,TGTGCCAGCAGTTGGGCAACAGGCAATCAGCCCCAGCATTTT,CASSWATGNQPQHF
TRBD2,TRBJ2-3,TRBV6-1,NA,TGTGCCAGCAGCCGGACTAGCGGAAGCACAGATACGCAGTATTTT,CASSRTSGSTDTQYF
NA,TRBJ1-1,TRBV25-1,NA,TGTGCCAGCAGTGAATATACGACGACAGCTACTTTGAACACTGAAGCTTTCTTT,CASSEYTTTATLNTEAFF
NA,TRBJ1-1,TRBV28,NA,TGTGCCAGCAGTTTCCTCCAGGACACTGAAGCTTTCTTT,CASSFLQDTEAFF
TRBD1,TRBJ2-1,TRBV7-2,NA,TGTGCCAGCAGGTACACCGGGACAGTTGAGGATGAGCAGTTCTTC,CASRYTGTVEDEQFF
NA,TRBJ1-3,TRBV25-1,NA,TGTGCCAGCAGTGTAAGCGGGAAAGGCTCTGGAAACACCATATATTTT,CASSVSGKGSGNTIYF
NA,TRBJ2-7,TRBV7-9,NA,TGTGCCAGCAGCACCACCGGAGCGGCCAGTTTCTACGAGCAGTACTTC,CASSTTGAASFYEQYF
TRBD1,TRBJ2-5,TRBV28,NA,TGTGCCAGCAGTTCTTACAGGGGATTGGTGGAGACCCAGTACTTC,CASSSYRGLVETQYF
NA,TRBJ2-7,TRBV10-3,NA,TGTGCCACCTCCCCCGAGACTAGTATCCACGAGCAGTACTTC,CATSPETSIHEQYF
NA,TRBJ2-7,TRBV30,NA,TGTGCCTGGAGTGGACTGGGGCAGATCTACGAGCAGTACTTC,CAWSGLGQIYEQYF
TRBD2,TRBJ2-7,TRBV14,once,TGTGCCAGCAGCCAAGTAGCGGGAGGAAACGAGCAGTACTTC,CASSQVAGGNEQYF
TRBD2,TRBJ2-7,TRBV7-2,NA,TGTGCCAGCAGCTTTTGGGGGAGGGCATACGAGCAGTACTTC,CASSFWGRAYEQYF
TRBD1,TRBJ2-1,TRBV7-2,NA,TGTGCCAGCAGCTGGACAGGCTACAATGAGCAGTTCTTC,CASSWTGYNEQFF
TRBD2,TRBJ2-7,TRBV7-3,NA,TGTGCCAGCAGCTTAACAACTAGCGGGAGTCTCTACGAGCAGTACTTC,CASSLTTSGSLYEQYF
NA,TRBJ1-3,TRBV9,NA,TGTGCCAGCAGCGTAGGTCAACGGGGAAACACCATATATTTT,CASSVGQRGNTIYF
TRBD2,TRBJ2-1,TRBV5-5,NA,TGTGCCAGCAGCTTTTCCGGGACTAGCGTGCCCTACTACAATGAGCAGTTCTTC,CASSFSGTSVPYYNEQFF
TRBD2,TRBJ2-1,TRBV5-1,NA,TGCGCCAGCAGCTTCTGGACTAGCGGCAAAGTGAATGAGCAGTTCTTC,CASSFWTSGKVNEQFF
TRBD1,TRBJ2-2,TRBV13,NA,TGTGCCAGCAGCGTAGGATATGGGACAGGGGAAATCGGGGAGCTGTTTTTT,CASSVGYGTGEIGELFF
NA,TRBJ1-1,TRBV4-2,NA,TGTGCCAGCAGTCATACATTCAGGACTGAAGCTTTCTTT,CASSHTFRTEAFF
TRBD1,TRBJ1-5,TRBV2,NA,TGTGCCAGCAGGGGGACAGGGGAACAGCCCCAGCATTTT,CASRGTGEQPQHF
NA,TRBJ2-7,TRBV4-3,NA,TGCGCCAGCAGCCAAGATCGCGAGGGCGCCTACGAGCAGTACTTC,CASSQDREGAYEQYF
TRBD2,TRBJ2-5,TRBV27,once,TGTGCCAGCAGTCAGATAGCGGGAGGGCCACAGACCCAGTACTTC,CASSQIAGGPQTQYF
TRBD2,TRBJ2-7,TRBV5-8,once,TGTGCCAGCAGCTTGAGCTTCGGACAGGGACTAGCGGGAGGGGAGTACGAGCAGTACTTC,CASSLSFGQGLAGGEYEQYF
NA,TRBJ2-1,TRBV19,NA,TGTGCCAGTAGTAGCCGAGGGGGAACCTACAATGAGCAGTTCTTC,CASSSRGGTYNEQFF
TRBD1,TRBJ1-2,TRBV9,NA,TGTGCCAGCAGCGTAGATCTGGACAGGGATGACTATGGCTACACCTTC,CASSVDLDRDDYGYTF
NA,TRBJ2-5,TRBV30,once,TGTGCCTGGAGTGTAGCAGGAGAGACCCAGTACTTC,CAWSVAGETQYF
TRBD2,TRBJ2-3,TRBV2,NA,TGTGCCAGCAAAGGCGGTGGTAGCGGGAGCGCAGATACGCAGTATTTT,CASKGGGSGSADTQYF
TRBD1,TRBJ1-2,TRBV5-1,NA,TGCGCCAGCAGCCCCTTGGACAGGGGGCGCGGTATCTATGGCTACACCTTC,CASSPLDRGRGIYGYTF